This is a list of T cell receptor beta chains from one sample in a study of cytomegalovirus exposure and HLA in healthy donors. TCRdb's copy holds only in-frame clones and misses some; the assay was immunoSEQ multiplex PCR. The table lists 150,000 to 170,000 clones, about 84% of them singletons. Sequencing was done on a sample of PBMCs. These receptors all come from a woman aged 40 to 49 in good health and CMV-seropositive. Both conserved end residues are part of each CDR3.

j_call,v_call,cdr3_aa
TRBJ1-5,TRBV2,CASRTKENQPQHF
TRBJ2-1,TRBV6-1,CASRGGRARNEQFF
TRBJ2-7,TRBV10-3,CAISGPDRGEQYF
TRBJ2-3,TRBV28,CASRGTTDTQYF
TRBJ2-1,TRBV5-6,CASSFSGRAFTYNEQFF
TRBJ2-5,TRBV19,CASSISLAGVETQYF
TRBJ2-5,TRBV7-8,CASSFLGRRQRAQETQYF
TRBJ2-2,TRBV10-3,CAISAGGQGHGELFF
TRBJ2-7,TRBV27,CASRTVLRARYEQYF
TRBJ2-3,TRBV5-4,CASSLGSGRDTQYF
TRBJ2-1,TRBV5-4,CASSLGDYLNNEQFF
TRBJ2-3,TRBV30,CAWSDGKTSGDTDTQYF
TRBJ1-4,TRBV29-1,CSAFLAGGISEKLFF
TRBJ2-5,TRBV5-5,CASSHLRAGGPQTQYF
TRBJ2-3,TRBV2,CASSRDYTDTQYF
TRBJ1-1,TRBV28,CASSLGVGTGRMNTEAFF
TRBJ2-5,TRBV19,CASSISPGGVQYF
TRBJ2-7,TRBV29-1,CSVGGPVDEQYF
TRBJ1-3,TRBV25-1,CASSFAGGNTIYF
TRBJ2-7,TRBV19,CASRTLAGGGEQYF
TRBJ2-7,TRBV5-1,CASSLRLAGVGEQYF